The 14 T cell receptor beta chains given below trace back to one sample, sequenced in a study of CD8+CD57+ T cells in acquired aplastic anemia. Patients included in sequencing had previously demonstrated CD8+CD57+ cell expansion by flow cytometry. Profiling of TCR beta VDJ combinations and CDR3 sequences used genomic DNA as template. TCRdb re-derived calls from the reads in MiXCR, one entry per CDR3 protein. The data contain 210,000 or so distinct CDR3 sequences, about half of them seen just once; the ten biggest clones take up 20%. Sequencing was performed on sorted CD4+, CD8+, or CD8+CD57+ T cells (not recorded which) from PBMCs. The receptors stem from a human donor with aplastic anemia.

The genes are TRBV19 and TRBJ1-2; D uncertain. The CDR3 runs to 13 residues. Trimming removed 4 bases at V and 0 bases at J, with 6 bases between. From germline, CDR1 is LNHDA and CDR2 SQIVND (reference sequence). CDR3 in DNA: TGTGCCAGTAGTACCCTTACTAACTATGGCTACACCTTC. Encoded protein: CASSTLTNYGYTF.

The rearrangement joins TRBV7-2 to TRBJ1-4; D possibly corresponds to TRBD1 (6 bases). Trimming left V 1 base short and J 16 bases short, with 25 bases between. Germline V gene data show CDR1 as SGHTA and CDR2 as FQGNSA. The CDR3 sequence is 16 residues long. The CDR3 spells CASSLGGSRGNERPFF. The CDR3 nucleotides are TGTGCCAGCAGCTTAGGGGGCTCAAGGGGGAATGAAAGACCGTTTTTT.

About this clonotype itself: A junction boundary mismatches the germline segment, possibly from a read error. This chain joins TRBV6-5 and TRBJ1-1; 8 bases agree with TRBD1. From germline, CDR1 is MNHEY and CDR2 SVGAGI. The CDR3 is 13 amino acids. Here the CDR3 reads CASQWGDRNQPEF. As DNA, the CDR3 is TGTGCCAGCCAGTGGGGGGACAGGAATCAACCCGAATTT.

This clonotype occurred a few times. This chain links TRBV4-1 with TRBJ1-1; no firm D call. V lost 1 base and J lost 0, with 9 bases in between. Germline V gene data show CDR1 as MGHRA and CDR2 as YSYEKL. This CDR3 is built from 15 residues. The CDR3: CASSQGSFVNTEAFF. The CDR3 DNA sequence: TGCGCCAGCAGCCAAGGATCCTTCGTGAACACTGAAGCTTTCTTT.

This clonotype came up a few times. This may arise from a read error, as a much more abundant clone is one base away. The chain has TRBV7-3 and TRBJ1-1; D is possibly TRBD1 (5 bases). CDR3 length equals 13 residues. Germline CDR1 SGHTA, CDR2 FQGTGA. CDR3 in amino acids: CANSLEGNSEAFF. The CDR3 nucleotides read TGTGCCAACAGCTTGGAGGGGAACTCTGAAGCTTTCTTT.

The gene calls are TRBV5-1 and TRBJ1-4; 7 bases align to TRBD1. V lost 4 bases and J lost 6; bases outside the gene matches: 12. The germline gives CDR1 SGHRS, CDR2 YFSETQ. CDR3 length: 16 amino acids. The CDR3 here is CASSRDTGTAHEKLFF. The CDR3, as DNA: TGCGCCAGCAGCCGCGACACCGGGACAGCTCATGAAAAACTGTTTTTT.

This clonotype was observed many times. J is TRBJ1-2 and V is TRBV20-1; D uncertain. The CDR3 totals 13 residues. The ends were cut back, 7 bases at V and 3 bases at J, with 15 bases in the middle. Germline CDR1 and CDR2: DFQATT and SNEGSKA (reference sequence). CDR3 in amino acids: CSVRPGQDYGYTF. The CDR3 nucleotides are TGCAGTGTTCGCCCCGGGCAGGACTATGGCTACACCTTC.

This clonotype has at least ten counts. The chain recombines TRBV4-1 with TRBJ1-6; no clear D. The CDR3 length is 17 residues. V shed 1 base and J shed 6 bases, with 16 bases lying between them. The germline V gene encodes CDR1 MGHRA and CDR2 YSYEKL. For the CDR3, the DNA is TGCGCCAGCAGCCAAGGACCCCCACGGGCCATTAATTCACCCCTCCACTTT. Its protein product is CASSQGPPRAINSPLHF.

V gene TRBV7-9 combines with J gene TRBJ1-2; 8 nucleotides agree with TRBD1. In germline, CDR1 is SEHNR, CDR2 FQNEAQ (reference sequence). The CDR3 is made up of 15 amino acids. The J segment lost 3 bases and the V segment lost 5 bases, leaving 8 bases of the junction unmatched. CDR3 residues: CASSSQGADHYGYTF. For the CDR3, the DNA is TGTGCCAGCAGCAGTCAGGGGGCGGACCACTATGGCTACACCTTC.

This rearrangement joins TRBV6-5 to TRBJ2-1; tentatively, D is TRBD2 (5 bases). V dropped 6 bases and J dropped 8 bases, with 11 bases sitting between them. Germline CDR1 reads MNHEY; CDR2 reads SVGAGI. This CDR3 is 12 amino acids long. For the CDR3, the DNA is TGTGCCAGCAGAATGACTATGGATGAGCAGTTCTTC. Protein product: CASRMTMDEQFF.

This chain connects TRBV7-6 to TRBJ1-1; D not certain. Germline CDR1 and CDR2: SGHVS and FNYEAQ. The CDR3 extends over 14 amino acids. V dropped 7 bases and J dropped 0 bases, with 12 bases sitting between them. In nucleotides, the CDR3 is TGTGCCAGCACCGAACAGAGCATGAACACTGAAGCTTTCTTT. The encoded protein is CASTEQSMNTEAFF. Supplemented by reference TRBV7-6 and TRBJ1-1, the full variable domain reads GAGVSQSPRYKVTKRGQDVALRCDPISGHVSLYWYRQALGQGPEFLTYFNYEAQQDKSGLPNDRFSAERPEGSISTLTIQRTEQRDSAMYRCASTEQSMNTEAFFGQGTRLTVV.

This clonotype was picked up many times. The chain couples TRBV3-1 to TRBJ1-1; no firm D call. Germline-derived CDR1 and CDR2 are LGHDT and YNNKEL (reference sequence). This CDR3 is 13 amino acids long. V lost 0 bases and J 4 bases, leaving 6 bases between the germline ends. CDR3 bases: TGTGCCAGCAGCCAAGAGGGAGGCACTGAAGCTTTCTTT. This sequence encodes CASSQEGGTEAFF.

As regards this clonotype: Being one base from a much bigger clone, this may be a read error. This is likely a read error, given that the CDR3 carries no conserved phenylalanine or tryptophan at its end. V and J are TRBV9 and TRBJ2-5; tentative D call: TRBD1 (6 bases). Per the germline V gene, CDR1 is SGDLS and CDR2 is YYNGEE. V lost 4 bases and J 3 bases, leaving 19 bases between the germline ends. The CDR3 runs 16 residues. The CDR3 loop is CASSFIRQGTKETQYL. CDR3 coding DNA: TGTGCCAGCAGCTTTATCCGTCAGGGGACCAAAGAGACCCAGTACCTC.

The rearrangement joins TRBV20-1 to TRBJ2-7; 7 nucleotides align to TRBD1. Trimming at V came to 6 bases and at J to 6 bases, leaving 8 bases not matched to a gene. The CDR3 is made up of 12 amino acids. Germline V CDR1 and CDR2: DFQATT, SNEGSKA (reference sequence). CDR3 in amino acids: CSAPRQGGEQYF. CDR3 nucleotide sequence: TGCAGTGCCCCGAGACAGGGTGGCGAGCAGTACTTC.